The TCR beta chain under discussion was sequenced for a study of T cell clonality in common variable immunodeficiency (dated by TCRdb to between 2014 and 2017). Most CVID patients and most healthy controls were of Caucasian heritage. Heparinized peripheral whole blood samples of about 4.5 to 8.5 ml were collected from each donor. Genomic DNA from adults with common variable immune deficiency (CVID) and from healthy adult controls was used to sequence TCRbeta CDR3 repertoires. There were around 22 healthy adult volunteers in the control group (around 12 female and approximately ten male), ranging in age from roughly 23 to 70 years, with a mean age of roughly 35. Diluted blood was subjected to density centrifugation over Hypaque 1077 or Ficoll-Paque for isolation of peripheral blood mononuclear cells. Genomic DNA was extracted from unsorted mononuclear cells by Qiagen column purification or by a centrifugation-based method.

On the study overall, not on this receptor specifically: CVID subjects shared fewer TCRbeta clones with each other than healthy controls did (p < 0.0001). Even though DNA input was the same, control samples had an average of around 75,000 unique sequences each, compared with some 32,000 in CVID samples. Patient heterogeneity within the CVID cohort put limits on correlating repertoire features with clinical complications. According to the authors, figuring out what caused the increased clonality in CVID would require sequencing the repertoires of T cell subpopulations. CVID TCRbeta sequences were reported to have fewer deletions and N-nucleotide insertions and to lack highly modified clones with 13 or more V deletions. TCRbeta clonality was higher in CVID subjects than in healthy controls (t-test p = 0.018), and the increase was most characteristic of about a third of subjects.

CVID samples and control samples contributed equivalent amounts of genomic DNA as sequencing input. For every sample, a 60 bp segment covering the rearranged TCRbeta CDR3 region was amplified and then sequenced. The immunoSEQ assay, a bias-corrected multiplex PCR combined with high-throughput sequencing, was used for TCRbeta amplification. The authors' pipeline ran thus. Every unique nucleotide sequence counted as a clone and was annotated with V, D and J genes, copy number and frequency. Sequences were labeled productive if in frame, and non-productive if out of frame or containing stop codons. As previously described, clonality was calculated on the basis of Shannon's entropy. Mean CDR3 Kyte-Doolittle hydropathy was derived from the predicted amino acid sequences of productive clones. Hierarchical clustering of scaled V gene usage was performed with the R hclust function using Manhattan distance and complete linkage. Sharing of clones by CDR3 amino acid sequence was evaluated by resampling 12 repertoires per group over 100 rounds. Repertoires were searched for 70 published EBV-specific and 245 published CMV-specific TCRbeta sequences. A couple of CVID samples yielding fewer than 10,000 sequences were excluded from analysis, leaving approximately 40 CVID repertoires. TCRdb provides this immuneACCESS table in a form limited to in-frame rearrangements. Some clones are lacking; in checked studies, under half of them reflect an unresolved V gene, and why the rest are absent is not known. D and trimming were read from the DNA, whereas the V and J calls and clone size are those reported in that table. The sample has roughly 58,000 clones on record, with no singletons. Together, the top ten hold roughly 0.84% of the sample.

The table lists this clone with many counts. Its recognized antigen is unknown. From the germline J gene comes the end of the CDR3, since the read stops 3 residues before it. V and J are truncated by 4 bases and 1 base respectively, leaving an intervening sequence of 11 bases. The germline V gene (reference sequence) provides CDR1 SGHKS and CDR2 YYEKEE. The CDR3 runs 14 amino acids, cysteine and phenylalanine included. Only the CDR3 bases that were read are kept: 33 of them, in frame from base 1. The rearrangement combines TRBV5-5 with TRBJ2-5; the D segment cannot be called with confidence. This clonotype was sampled from a person aged 18 to 69 in good health. The sequencing input was peripheral blood mononuclear cells. This receptor carries the CDR3 CASSPLHSQETQYF. CDR3 DNA, as far as it was read: TGTGCCAGCAGCCCTCTTCACTCCCAAGAGACC.